A single T cell receptor beta chain is shown here with its context. Its target is not known. The sample originates from a study of T cells expressing NK-cell markers. General study results and limits: Expanded NKG2C+ T cell clones had unclear HCMV specificity. Dominant NKG2C+ clonotypes in five or six donors made up about 1.0-7.0% of CD8+ T cells.

TCR beta cDNA was made by 5'RACE template switching with UMIs. Reprocessing the 5' RACE reads, TCRdb reports a single entry for every CDR3 protein and omits DNA. This sample's table reports approximately 380,000 distinct CDR3 sequences. CDR3 size: 15 residues. Germline CDR1 and CDR2: LNHDA and SQIVND (reference sequence). This sequence originates from a man aged 18-69 years in good health. What was sequenced was blood T cells: a sorted CD56 or NKG2C T cell subset, CD4+ or CD8+ T cells, or bulk PBMC T cells (not recorded which). The chain combines TRBV19 with TRBJ1-5. The CDR3 loop is CASSVGMGNRQPQHF.